The clone carrying this TCR beta chain came up many times. The data were obtained in a study of regulatory T cells in long-lasting Graves disease. The CDR3 loop spans 14 amino acids. Per the germline V gene, CDR1 is LNHDA and CDR2 is SQIVND (reference sequence). The V gene end was trimmed by 4 bases and the J gene end by 2 bases; junction bases not matched to a gene: 2. Arm-PCR of CDR3 regions and iRepertoire HTBI primers were the basis on which TCR beta libraries were built. TCRdb re-derived calls from the multiplex PCR reads in MiXCR, one entry per CDR3 protein. The table includes hundreds of thousands of distinct CDR3 sequences, roughly 14% detected once. Time point given: newly diagnosed GD, antithyroid drugs for less than 3 months. Extracted RNA from PBMCs served as the source of the TCR library. These data also featured in a second study, about T cells in Graves' hyperthyroidism and ophthalmopathy.

This chain connects TRBV19 to TRBJ2-5, with 9 nucleotides matching TRBD1. This TCR was sampled from a man aged 25-45 years with Graves disease. The source material was peripheral blood mononuclear cells (PBMCs), sampled at new diagnosis, from a patient treated with antithyroid drugs. CDR3 sequence (DNA): TGTGCCAGTAGTAACGACAGGGGGCAAGAGACCCAGTACTTC. Translating it yields CASSNDRGQETQYF.